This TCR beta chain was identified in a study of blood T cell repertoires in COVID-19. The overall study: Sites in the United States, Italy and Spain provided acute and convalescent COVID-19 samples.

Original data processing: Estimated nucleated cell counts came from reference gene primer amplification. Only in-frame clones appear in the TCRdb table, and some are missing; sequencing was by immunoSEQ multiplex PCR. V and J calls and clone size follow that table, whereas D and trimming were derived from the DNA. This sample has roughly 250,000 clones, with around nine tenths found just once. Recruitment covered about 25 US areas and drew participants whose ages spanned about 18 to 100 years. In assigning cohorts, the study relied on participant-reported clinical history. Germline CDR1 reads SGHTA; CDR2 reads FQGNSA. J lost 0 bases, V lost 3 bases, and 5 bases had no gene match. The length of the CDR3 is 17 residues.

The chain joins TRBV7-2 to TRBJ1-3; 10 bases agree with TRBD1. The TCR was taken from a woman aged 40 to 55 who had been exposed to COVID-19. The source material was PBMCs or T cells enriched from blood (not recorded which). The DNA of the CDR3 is TGTGCCAGCAGCTTCGGGACAGGGGCACTCTCTGGAAACACCATATATTTT. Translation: CASSFGTGALSGNTIYF.